Detailed here is one T cell receptor (beta chain). Its antigen is not identified. Samples came from healthy bone marrow donors. This sample stems from a study of cytomegalovirus exposure and HLA in healthy donors. Turning to the study itself: Among roughly 190 million T cells, an earlier analysis found approximately 110 million unique TCR beta sequences.

Study results and caveats: What a later analysis reportedly showed was that an Asian-associated ancestry cluster had fewer N-insertions than the approximately 700-donor mean. Association of a missense DCLRE1C variant with TCR beta V- and J-gene trimming was reported in a later analysis.

PCR primers comprised 60 Vbeta and 13 Jbeta primers. The assay was immunoSEQ multiplex PCR, and TCRdb's table has in-frame clones only and misses some. The profile covers 250,000 to 350,000 clones, with roughly 88% appearing a single time and roughly 4% taken by the ten largest. The V and J ends lost 1 base and 4 bases respectively, with 14 bases between them. This CDR3 has 16 residues. Germline V gene sequence: CDR1 MNHNS, CDR2 SASEGT. Material for sequencing was PBMCs. This TCR was recovered from a man aged 35 to 55 in good health and CMV-seropositive. The V call is TRBV6-1, the J call TRBJ2-1; maybe TRBD2 (6 bases). The CDR3 spells CASSEDQRAPYNEQFF. In nucleotides, the CDR3 is TGTGCCAGCAGTGAAGATCAGCGGGCCCCTTACAATGAGCAGTTCTTC.